The entry below describes one T cell receptor beta chain. These data come from a study of blood T cell repertoires in COVID-19. Study-wide background: Sample material is recorded as cDNA or gDNA derived from T cells, B-cell-depleted T cells, or PBMCs.

Original handling: Amplification from reference gene primers served as the basis for estimated nucleated cell counts. Measured with immunoSEQ multiplex PCR; TCRdb has only the in-frame clones, and not every one. V and J calls and clone size are given by that table; D and trimming were obtained from the DNA. The table lists approximately 220,000 clones, around 84% of them singletons. Germline loops: CDR1 SQVTM, CDR2 ANQGSEA. Deletions cut 7 bases from V and 2 bases from J, with 9 bases between. This CDR3 comprises 11 residues. Participants' own reports of clinical history determined their cohort assignment.

Sequenced sample: PBMCs or T cells enriched from blood (not recorded which). The TCR comes from a woman aged 40 to 55 with acute COVID-19. V is TRBV29-1 and J is TRBJ2-7; tentative D call: TRBD1 (6 bases). The CDR3 DNA sequence: TGCAGCGCCGGACAGACCTACGAGCAGTACTTC. This sequence encodes CSAGQTYEQYF.